This is a list of T cell receptor beta chains from one sample in a study of regulatory T cells in long-lasting Graves disease. TCRdb used MiXCR to reprocess the multiplex PCR reads, holding one entry per CDR3 protein. The repertoire consists of 390,000 or so distinct CDR3 sequences, with roughly 12% occurring once and the leading ten covering over 15%. This same sample was also part of a study on T cells in Graves' hyperthyroidism and ophthalmopathy.

This specimen consisted of peripheral blood mononuclear cells (PBMCs), obtained at new diagnosis, from a patient treated with antithyroid drugs. The receptors derive from a woman aged 18 to 35 with Graves disease. Both conserved end residues are part of each CDR3. The D gene is left open where the match is weak. Size is stated for part of the rows, as once, few or many counts, or as a class when the clone is expanded.

CDR3aa: CASSLGLAGTPSTDTQYF
CDR3nt: TGTGCCAGCAGCTTAGGACTAGCGGGGACACCTAGCACAGATACGCAGTATTTT
j_gene: TRBJ2-3
d_gene: TRBD2
len: 18
abundance: many
v_gene: TRBV7-2

CDR3aa: CASSYTNGVAGQETQYF
CDR3nt: TGTGCCAGCAGTTACACGAACGGTGTAGCGGGGCAAGAGACCCAGTACTTC
j_gene: TRBJ2-5
d_gene: TRBD2
len: 17
abundance: many
v_gene: TRBV6-2/TRBV6-3

CDR3aa: CAGSPGQVLSNYGYTF
CDR3nt: TGCGCCGGCAGCCCTGGACAGGTCCTAAGCAACTATGGCTACACCTTC
j_gene: TRBJ1-2
d_gene: TRBD1
len: 16
abundance: .
v_gene: TRBV5-1

CDR3aa: CASSLGTGSPYEQYF
CDR3nt: TGTGCCAGCAGCTTGGGGACAGGGTCCCCCTACGAGCAGTACTTC
j_gene: TRBJ2-7
d_gene: TRBD1
len: 15
abundance: .
v_gene: TRBV7-6

CDR3aa: CSVELGTGGARDEQFF
CDR3nt: TGCAGCGTTGAATTGGGGACAGGGGGCGCAAGGGATGAGCAGTTCTTC
j_gene: TRBJ2-1
d_gene: TRBD1
len: 16
abundance: .
v_gene: TRBV29-1

CDR3aa: CASSRQAFYELFF
CDR3nt: TGTGCCAGCTCACGCCAGGCCTTCTACGAACTGTTTTTT
j_gene: TRBJ1-4
d_gene: .
len: 13
abundance: many
v_gene: TRBV18

CDR3aa: CASSEALRQNTEAFF
CDR3nt: TGTGCCAGCAGTGAAGCATTGAGACAGAACACTGAAGCTTTCTTT
j_gene: TRBJ1-1
d_gene: .
len: 15
abundance: many
v_gene: TRBV2

CDR3aa: CASSLPPDSEQFF
CDR3nt: TGTGCCAGCAGTTTACCCCCAGACAGTGAGCAGTTCTTC
j_gene: TRBJ2-1
d_gene: .
len: 13
abundance: many
v_gene: TRBV28

CDR3aa: CASSLLRGPNQPQHF
CDR3nt: TGTGCCAGCAGTTTATTAAGGGGGCCCAATCAGCCCCAGCATTTT
j_gene: TRBJ1-5
d_gene: TRBD1
len: 15
abundance: few
v_gene: TRBV27

CDR3aa: CASSQLSPTDTQYF
CDR3nt: TGTGCCAGCAGCCAGCTGTCCCCCACAGATACGCAGTATTTT
j_gene: TRBJ2-3
d_gene: .
len: 14
abundance: .
v_gene: TRBV7-6

CDR3aa: CASSLNTGGDEKLFF
CDR3nt: TGTGCCAGCAGCTTAAATACAGGGGGCGATGAAAAACTGTTTTTT
j_gene: TRBJ1-4
d_gene: TRBD1
len: 15
abundance: many
v_gene: TRBV7-9

CDR3aa: CSAATSGRPGELFF
CDR3nt: TGCAGCGCCGCGACTAGCGGGAGGCCCGGGGAGCTGTTTTTT
j_gene: TRBJ2-2
d_gene: TRBD2
len: 14
abundance: many
v_gene: TRBV29-1

CDR3aa: CASSRTSGRELNEQFF
CDR3nt: TGTGCCAGCAGTCGGACTAGCGGGAGGGAATTGAATGAGCAGTTCTTC
j_gene: TRBJ2-1
d_gene: TRBD2
len: 16
abundance: .
v_gene: TRBV7-9

CDR3aa: CASSFPFGGLRAFF
CDR3nt: TGTGCCAGCAGCTTCCCCTTCGGGGGGCTCAGGGCTTTCTTT
j_gene: TRBJ1-1
d_gene: .
len: 14
abundance: once
v_gene: TRBV7-2

CDR3aa: CSANAPENEGETQYF
CDR3nt: TGCAGTGCTAACGCGCCTGAAAACGAGGGAGAGACCCAGTACTTC
j_gene: TRBJ2-5
d_gene: .
len: 15
abundance: few
v_gene: TRBV20-1

CDR3aa: CASKKPLNTEAFF
CDR3nt: TGTGCCAGCAAGAAACCCCTGAACACTGAAGCTTTCTTT
j_gene: TRBJ1-1
d_gene: .
len: 13
abundance: many
v_gene: TRBV7-9

CDR3aa: CASSYSWNNNEQFF
CDR3nt: TGTGCCAGCAGTTACTCGTGGAACAACAATGAGCAGTTCTTC
j_gene: TRBJ2-1
d_gene: .
len: 14
abundance: many
v_gene: TRBV6-5

CDR3aa: CASSPPGHNEQFF
CDR3nt: TGTGCCAGCAGCCCACCTGGACACAATGAGCAGTTCTTC
j_gene: TRBJ2-1
d_gene: .
len: 13
abundance: .
v_gene: TRBV7-9

CDR3aa: CALRAGKAYEQYF
CDR3nt: TGTGCCCTAAGGGCAGGAAAAGCCTACGAGCAGTACTTC
j_gene: TRBJ2-7
d_gene: .
len: 13
abundance: many
v_gene: TRBV7-3

CDR3aa: CASSLVLAGADTQYF
CDR3nt: TGTGCCAGCAGCTTAGTTCTAGCGGGAGCAGATACGCAGTATTTT
j_gene: TRBJ2-3
d_gene: TRBD2
len: 15
abundance: many
v_gene: TRBV7-9

CDR3aa: CASSPWAELAKNIQYF
CDR3nt: TGTGCCAGCAGCCCCTGGGCTGAACTAGCCAAAAACATTCAGTACTTC
j_gene: TRBJ2-4
d_gene: .
len: 16
abundance: few
v_gene: TRBV5-6

CDR3aa: CASSSTLGTQDQHF
CDR3nt: TGTGCCAGCAGTTCCACCTTGGGGACCCAGGACCAGCATTTT
j_gene: TRBJ1-5
d_gene: .
len: 14
abundance: many
v_gene: TRBV12-3/TRBV12-4

CDR3aa: CASGPLVGYNEQFF
CDR3nt: TGTGCCAGCGGACCCTTAGTTGGCTACAATGAGCAGTTCTTC
j_gene: TRBJ2-1
d_gene: .
len: 14
abundance: many
v_gene: TRBV6-1

CDR3aa: CSAPRLAGRYEQYF
CDR3nt: TGCAGTGCTCCTCGACTAGCGGGACGCTACGAGCAGTACTTC
j_gene: TRBJ2-7
d_gene: TRBD2
len: 14
abundance: many
v_gene: TRBV20-1

CDR3aa: CARKESGAGELFF
CDR3nt: TGTGCCAGAAAAGAATCAGGGGCCGGGGAGCTGTTTTTT
j_gene: TRBJ2-2
d_gene: .
len: 13
abundance: many
v_gene: TRBV2

CDR3aa: CASSQVIGANTGELFF
CDR3nt: TGTGCCAGCAGCCAAGTCATCGGTGCGAACACCGGGGAGCTGTTTTTT
j_gene: TRBJ2-2
d_gene: .
len: 16
abundance: .
v_gene: TRBV14

CDR3aa: CATSRAGVVNEQFF
CDR3nt: TGTGCCACCAGCAGGGCGGGAGTGGTAAATGAGCAGTTCTTC
j_gene: TRBJ2-1
d_gene: TRBD2
len: 14
abundance: .
v_gene: TRBV15

CDR3aa: CASSSRLAGGPRRDTQYF
CDR3nt: TGTGCCAGCAGCTCCCGACTAGCGGGGGGGCCAAGGCGAGATACGCAGTATTTT
j_gene: TRBJ2-3
d_gene: TRBD2
len: 18
abundance: .
v_gene: TRBV7-9